The 7 T cell receptor beta chains listed next were all sequenced from one sample in a study of cytomegalovirus exposure and HLA in healthy donors. The PCR used 60 Vbeta and 13 Jbeta primers. Clones were read by immunoSEQ multiplex PCR, and TCRdb kept only the in-frame ones, dropping some. This sample has 150,000 to 200,000 clones, with around 80% found just once. The sequencing sample was made of PBMCs. The receptors stem from a woman under 40 in good health and CMV-seropositive.

As DNA, the CDR3 is TGTGCCAGCAGACTACAGGGGGGTGACCAAGAGACCCAGTACTTC. The encoded protein is CASRLQGGDQETQYF. The J gene is TRBJ2-5, the V gene TRBV6-6; 8 nucleotides match TRBD1. Germline V gives CDR1 MNHNY, CDR2 SVGAGI (reference sequence). The CDR3 runs 15 residues. The V segment lost 6 bases and the J segment 0 bases; nucleotides outside the gene matches: 6.

The chain recombines TRBV6-6 with TRBJ2-1, with 7 bases that match TRBD2. Germline V CDR1 and CDR2: MNHNY, SVGAGI (reference sequence). The CDR3 has 15 residues. The junction had 5 bases not matched to a gene; V was cut back by 2 bases and J by 4 bases. The DNA of the CDR3 is TGTGCCAGCAGTTACGGGGCTAGCGGATACAATGAGCAGTTCTTC. Amino acid sequence: CASSYGASGYNEQFF.

In nucleotides, the CDR3 is TGTGCCAGCAGTTCTGGGACAGGGGTGGAGACCCAGTACTTC. This sequence encodes CASSSGTGVETQYF. The chain joins TRBV6-6 to TRBJ2-5, with 10 bases lining up with TRBD1. With 4 bases clipped from V and 5 bases from J, the junction kept 4 bases outside the gene matches. The CDR3 is made up of 14 amino acids. Germline loops: CDR1 MNHNY, CDR2 SVGAGI (reference sequence).

The chain carries TRBV7-9 and TRBJ1-1, with D unresolved. The CDR3 is made up of 12 amino acids. Between the trimmed V and J ends, which lost 3 bases and 5 bases, there was a span of 7 bases. Looked up from germline, CDR1 is SEHNR and CDR2 is FQNEAQ (reference sequence). The CDR3 loop reads CASSFEWTEAFF. CDR3 DNA sequence: TGTGCCAGCAGCTTTGAGTGGACTGAAGCTTTCTTT. The variable domain in full, completed from reference TRBV7-9 and TRBJ1-1, reads DTGVSQNPRHKITKRGQNVTFRCDPISEHNRLYWYRQTLGQGPEFLTYFQNEAQLEKSRLLSDRFSAERPKGSFSTLEIQRTEQGDSAMYLCASSFEWTEAFFGQGTRLTVV.

V and J are TRBV4-1 and TRBJ1-2; D is perhaps TRBD1 (6 bases). Germline assignment: CDR1 MGHRA and CDR2 YSYEKL. The CDR3 is 16 amino acids. V was trimmed by 0 bases and J by 5 bases, leaving 16 bases between them. The CDR3 here is CASSQDGAGESYGYTF. The CDR3 nucleotides are TGCGCCAGCAGCCAAGACGGAGCAGGGGAGTCGTATGGCTACACCTTC.

V usage is TRBV29-1 and J usage is TRBJ1-1, with D possibly TRBD1 on 6 matching bases. Germline loops: CDR1 SQVTM, CDR2 ANQGSEA. This CDR3 has 12 residues. Here the CDR3 DNA reads TGCAGTGGGGAGGGGGGGAACACTGAAGCTTTCTTT. It yields the protein CSGEGGNTEAFF. The complete variable domain, with remaining parts taken from reference TRBV29-1 and TRBJ1-1, reads SAVISQKPSRDICQRGTSLTIQCQVDSQVTMMFWYRQQPGQSLTLIATANQGSEATYESGFVIDKFPISRPNLTFSTLTVSNMSPEDSSIYLCSGEGGNTEAFFGQGTRLTVV.

The chain joins TRBV4-3 to TRBJ2-1; 7 bases match TRBD2. This CDR3 comprises 17 residues. Germline CDR1 and CDR2: LGHNA and YSLEER. V trimming: 0 bases; J trimming: 3 bases; junction bases outside the gene matches: 8. As DNA, the CDR3 is TGCGCCAGCAGCCAAGAAACCCCGGGAGGAATCTACAATGAGCAGTTCTTC. This translates into CASSQETPGGIYNEQFF.